A selection of T cell receptor beta chains follows, all from one sample in a study of blood T cell repertoires in COVID-19. TCRdb's copy holds only in-frame clones and misses some; the assay was immunoSEQ multiplex PCR. Of 75,000 to 100,000 clones listed, approximately 86% are singletons. The sequenced sample was peripheral blood. The receptors were sampled from a man older than 75 with acute or convalescent COVID-19. The CDR3 runs from the conserved cysteine through the conserved F or W. The D gene is left open where the match is weak. Clone size is shown for a subset of rows, as once, few, many or a class of expanded clone.

J gene | D gene | V gene | clone size | CDR3 DNA | CDR3 protein
TRBJ1-2 | TRBD1 | TRBV7-3 | . | TGTGCCAGCAGCAGACCGGGACAGGGTCATGGCTACACCTTC | CASSRPGQGHGYTF
TRBJ2-5 | . | TRBV2 | . | TGTGCCAGCGGTGGGGCTAGCCTAGGAGAGACCCAGTACTTC | CASGGASLGETQYF
TRBJ2-1 | . | TRBV4-2 | . | TGTGCCAGCAGCCAAGAGTTCGGGAGCCACTACAATGAGCAGTTCTTC | CASSQEFGSHYNEQFF
TRBJ2-3 | TRBD2 | TRBV5-1 | . | TGCGCCAGCAGCTTGGCGCTAGCGGGAGCCACAGATACGCAGTATTTT | CASSLALAGATDTQYF
TRBJ2-7 | TRBD2 | TRBV7-2 | . | TGTGCCAGCAGCTTACAAGGGACTAGCGCTTACGAGCAGTACTTC | CASSLQGTSAYEQYF
TRBJ2-1 | TRBD2 | TRBV19 | . | TGTGCCAGTAGTTCGAGAGCGGGAGTAAGAAATGAGCAGTTCTTC | CASSSRAGVRNEQFF
TRBJ1-5 | TRBD1 | TRBV4-1 | . | TGCGCCAGCAGCCAAGATGAGTCCAGGGGGCTAATGTGGCATCAGCCCCAGCATTTT | CASSQDESRGLMWHQPQHF
TRBJ2-1 | TRBD1 | TRBV11-3 | . | TGTGCCAGCAGCCCGACAGGGGTTTCCTACAATGAGCAGTTCTTC | CASSPTGVSYNEQFF
TRBJ2-2 | . | TRBV14 | . | TGTGCCAGCAGCCCTGTACTAGGTTCCTTCGGGGAGCTGTTTTTT | CASSPVLGSFGELFF
TRBJ2-7 | TRBD1 | TRBV2 | . | TGTGCCAGCTCAGTTGGGACAGGTTTCAACGAGCAGTACTTC | CASSVGTGFNEQYF
TRBJ2-3 | . | TRBV2 | . | TGTGCCAGCAGTGAGGGAAGTAGCGTGGATACGCAGTATTTT | CASSEGSSVDTQYF
TRBJ1-5 | TRBD1 | TRBV4-1 | . | TGCGCCAGCAGCCAGAAGCAGGGGGCTTCCAATCAGCCCCAGCATTTT | CASSQKQGASNQPQHF
TRBJ2-7 | . | TRBV11-2 | few | TGTGCCAGCAGCCTAAAGGAGGGCGTGGGGCAGTACTTC | CASSLKEGVGQYF
TRBJ1-2 | . | TRBV28 | . | TGTGCCAGCAGGATCTCAACAGGGTTCTATGGCTACACCTTC | CASRISTGFYGYTF
TRBJ2-3 | TRBD2 | TRBV14 | . | TGTGCCAGCAGCCCAGGTTTGAGCGGGAGAGGGTCAGATACGCAGTATTTT | CASSPGLSGRGSDTQYF
TRBJ2-1 | TRBD2 | TRBV5-4 | . | TGTGCCAGCAGCTCGAAACTAGCGGGGAACAATGAGCAGTTCTTC | CASSSKLAGNNEQFF
TRBJ1-1 | . | TRBV7-9 | . | TGTGCCAGCAGCTTAAATGGCAACACTGAAGCTTTCTTT | CASSLNGNTEAFF
TRBJ2-2 | . | TRBV4-3 | once | TGCGCCAGCAGCCAAGTTCGGGGGACCGGGGAGCTGTTTTTT | CASSQVRGTGELFF
TRBJ1-4 | . | TRBV4-3 | . | TGCGCCAGCAGCCAAGCGGAGGGCACTAATGAAAAACTGTTTTTT | CASSQAEGTNEKLFF
TRBJ1-6 | . | TRBV7-8 | . | TGTGCCAGCAGCCGGAGCTCCTATAATTCACCCCTCCACTTT | CASSRSSYNSPLHF
TRBJ1-4 | TRBD1 | TRBV7-9 | . | TGTGCCAGCACCCAGACAGGGGGGGACGAAAAACTGTTTTTT | CASTQTGGDEKLFF
TRBJ2-1 | TRBD2 | TRBV11-2 | . | TGTGCCAGCAGCTTAAGACGACTAGCGGTCTTGAGCTCCTACAATGAGCAGTTCTTC | CASSLRRLAVLSSYNEQFF
TRBJ2-7 | . | TRBV3-1/TRBV3-2 | . | TGTGCCAGCAGCCAAGATTTGCTAGCGAGGGGCTCCTACGAGCAGTACTTC | CASSQDLLARGSYEQYF
TRBJ2-3 | . | TRBV30 | once | TGTGCCTGGGCCACAGGGATCACAGATACGCAGTATTTT | CAWATGITDTQYF
TRBJ1-5 | TRBD1 | TRBV5-3 | . | TGTGCCAGAAGCCTACAGGGGCTCAATCAGCCCCAGCATTTT | CARSLQGLNQPQHF
TRBJ2-7 | TRBD2 | TRBV5-4 | . | TGTGCCAGCAGGACAGCGGGAGGGCCGTTCGACGAGCAGTACTTC | CASRTAGGPFDEQYF
TRBJ2-3 | TRBD1 | TRBV28 | . | TGTGCCAGCAGCCAGACAGGGGAGGGCACAGATACGCAGTATTTT | CASSQTGEGTDTQYF
TRBJ2-1 | TRBD1 | TRBV29-1 | . | TGCAGCGTGGAACAGGGGGCTGGCAATGAGCAGTTCTTC | CSVEQGAGNEQFF
TRBJ1-6 | . | TRBV27 | once | TGTGCCAGCATGGCAAGGGGTTCACCCCTCCACTTT | CASMARGSPLHF
TRBJ2-3 | TRBD2 | TRBV10-2 | . | TGCGCCAGCTTAGAGAGGGGGCTAGCGGGAGTGCAGTATTTT | CASLERGLAGVQYF
TRBJ2-7 | TRBD2 | TRBV19 | once | TGTGCCAGTAGCCCGGGGGGTACCTACGAGCAGTACTTC | CASSPGGTYEQYF
TRBJ1-1 | TRBD1 | TRBV10-3 | . | TGTGCCATCAGCACAGGGGGCTACACTGAAGCTTTCTTT | CAISTGGYTEAFF
TRBJ2-3 | TRBD2 | TRBV12-5 | . | TGTGCTAGTGGCCTGGGACTAGCGGGTACCAATACGCAGTATTTT | CASGLGLAGTNTQYF
TRBJ1-1 | . | TRBV6-5 | . | TGTGCCAGCAGTTACGTATCCACAGTGAACACTGAAGCTTTCTTT | CASSYVSTVNTEAFF
TRBJ1-2 | . | TRBV19 | . | TGTGCCAGTAGCGGACGGAGGGCTCGGTACGGCTACACCTTC | CASSGRRARYGYTF
TRBJ2-2 | TRBD1 | TRBV4-3 | . | TGCGCCAGCAGCTTCCACAGGGGTACCGGGGAGCTGTTTTTT | CASSFHRGTGELFF
TRBJ2-2 | . | TRBV5-1 | . | TGCGCCAGCAGCTTCGATCTGCCTAGCGTGCCCGGGGAGCTGTTTTTT | CASSFDLPSVPGELFF
TRBJ2-2 | . | TRBV11-1 | once | TGTGCCAGCAGGCAATCCAGGGTACCCGGGGAGCTGTTTTTT | CASRQSRVPGELFF
TRBJ1-1 | TRBD1 | TRBV7-9 | once | TGTGCCAGCAGCTTAGACAGGGGAATTATGAACACTGAAGCTTTCTTT | CASSLDRGIMNTEAFF